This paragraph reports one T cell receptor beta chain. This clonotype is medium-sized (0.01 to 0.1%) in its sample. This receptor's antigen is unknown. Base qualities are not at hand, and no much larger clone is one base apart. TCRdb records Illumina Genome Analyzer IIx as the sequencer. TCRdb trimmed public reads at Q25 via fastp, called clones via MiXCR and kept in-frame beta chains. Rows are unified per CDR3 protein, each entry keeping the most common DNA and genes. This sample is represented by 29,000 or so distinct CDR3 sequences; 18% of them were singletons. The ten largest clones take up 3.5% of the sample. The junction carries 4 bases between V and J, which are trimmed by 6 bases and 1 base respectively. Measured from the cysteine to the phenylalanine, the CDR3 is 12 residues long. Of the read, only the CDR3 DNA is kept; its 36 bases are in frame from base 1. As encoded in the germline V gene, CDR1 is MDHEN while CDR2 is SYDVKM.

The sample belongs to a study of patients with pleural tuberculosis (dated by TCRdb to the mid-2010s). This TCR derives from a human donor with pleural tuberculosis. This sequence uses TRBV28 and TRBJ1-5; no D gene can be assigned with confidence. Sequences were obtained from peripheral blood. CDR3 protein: CASRHSNQPQHF. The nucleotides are TGTGCCAGCAGACACAGCAATCAGCCCCAGCATTTT.